This T cell receptor beta chain was retrieved from a study of T cell responses to AZD1222 COVID-19 vaccine. About the research overall: Second doses that came at about 4 or about 12 weeks were put together.

General study results and limits: Most donors were white British, females outnumbered males, and clonal diversity was possibly underestimated. Vaccine-associated CD4 TCRs ranged over spike, dominating at 160-218 and 743-854. Following two doses of AZD1222, Spike-specific TCR breadth and depth rose.

With regard to this clone: Its antigen is unknown.

The repertoire was sequenced with immunoSEQ multiplex PCR; TCRdb's copy has only in-frame clones and lacks some. The sample has about 99,000 clones; 87% are singletons. The V segment lost 3 bases and the J segment 7 bases; nucleotides outside the gene matches: 7. The CDR3 length is 15 residues. CDR1 is SNHLY, CDR2 FYNNEI, per germline. The source of this sequence is an adult in good health. Sequencing used peripheral blood, obtained on day 0 of AZD1222 vaccination. The chain links TRBV2 to TRBJ2-5, with 11 bases aligning to TRBD2. CDR3 bases: TGTGCCAGCAGTGATAGCGGGAGGGGCGCAGGGACCCAGTACTTC. This encodes CASSDSGRGAGTQYF.